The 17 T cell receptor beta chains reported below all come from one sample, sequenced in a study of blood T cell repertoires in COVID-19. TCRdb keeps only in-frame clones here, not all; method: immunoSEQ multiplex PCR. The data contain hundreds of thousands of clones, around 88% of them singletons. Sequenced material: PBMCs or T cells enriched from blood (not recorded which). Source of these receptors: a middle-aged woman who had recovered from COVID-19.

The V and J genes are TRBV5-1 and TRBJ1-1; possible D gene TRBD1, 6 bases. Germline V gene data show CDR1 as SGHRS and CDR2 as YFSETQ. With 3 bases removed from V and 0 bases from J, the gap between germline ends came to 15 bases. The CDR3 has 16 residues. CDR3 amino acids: CASSWGGGLVNTEAFF. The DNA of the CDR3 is TGCGCCAGCAGCTGGGGCGGGGGGCTTGTGAACACTGAAGCTTTCTTT.

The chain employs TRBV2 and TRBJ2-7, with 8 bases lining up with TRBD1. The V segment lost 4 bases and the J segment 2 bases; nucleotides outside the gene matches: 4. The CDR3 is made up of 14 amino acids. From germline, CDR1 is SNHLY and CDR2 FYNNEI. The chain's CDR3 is CASSVDRGTYEQYF. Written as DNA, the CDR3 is TGTGCCAGCAGTGTAGACAGGGGAACCTACGAGCAGTACTTC.

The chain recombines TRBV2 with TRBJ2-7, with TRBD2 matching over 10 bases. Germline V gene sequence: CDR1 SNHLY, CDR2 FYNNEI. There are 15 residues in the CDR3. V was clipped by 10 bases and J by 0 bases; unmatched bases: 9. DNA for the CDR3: TGTGCCACGTCTAGCGGGGGTCGGAGCTCCTACGAGCAGTACTTC. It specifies CATSSGGRSSYEQYF.

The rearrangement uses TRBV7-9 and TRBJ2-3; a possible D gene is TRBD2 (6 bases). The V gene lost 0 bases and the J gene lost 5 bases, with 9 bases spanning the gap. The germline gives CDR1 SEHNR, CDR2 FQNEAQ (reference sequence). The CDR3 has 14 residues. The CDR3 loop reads CASSLAGGGDTQYF. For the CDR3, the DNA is TGTGCCAGCAGCTTAGCGGGAGGAGGAGATACGCAGTATTTT. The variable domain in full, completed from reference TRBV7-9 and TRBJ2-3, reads DTGVSQNPRHKITKRGQNVTFRCDPISEHNRLYWYRQTLGQGPEFLTYFQNEAQLEKSRLLSDRFSAERPKGSFSTLEIQRTEQGDSAMYLCASSLAGGGDTQYFGPGTRLTVL.

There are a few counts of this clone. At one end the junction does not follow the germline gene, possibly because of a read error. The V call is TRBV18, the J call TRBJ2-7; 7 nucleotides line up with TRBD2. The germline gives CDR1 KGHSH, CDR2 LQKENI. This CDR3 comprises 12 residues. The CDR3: CASSDASGAQLF. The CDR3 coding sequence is TGTGCCAGCTCAGATGCTAGCGGCGCCCAACTTTTC.

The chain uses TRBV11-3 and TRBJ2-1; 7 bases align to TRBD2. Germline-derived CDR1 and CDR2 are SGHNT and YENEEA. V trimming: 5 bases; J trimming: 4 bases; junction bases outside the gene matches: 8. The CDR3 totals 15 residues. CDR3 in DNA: TGTGCCAGCAGCGAGGCCGGGGGAGGGTACAATGAGCAGTTCTTC. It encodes CASSEAGGGYNEQFF.

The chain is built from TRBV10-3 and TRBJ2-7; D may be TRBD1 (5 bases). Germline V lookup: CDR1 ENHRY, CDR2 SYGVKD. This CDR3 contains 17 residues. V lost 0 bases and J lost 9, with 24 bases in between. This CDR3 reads CAISESIVGREPTGQYF. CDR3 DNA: TGTGCCATCAGTGAGTCGATAGTGGGCAGGGAACCAACCGGGCAGTACTTC.

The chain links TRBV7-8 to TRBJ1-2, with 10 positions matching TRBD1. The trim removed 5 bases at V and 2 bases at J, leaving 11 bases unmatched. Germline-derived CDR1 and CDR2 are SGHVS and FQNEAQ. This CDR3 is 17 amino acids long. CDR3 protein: CASSNRADRGGNYGYTF. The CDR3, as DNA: TGTGCCAGCAGCAACAGGGCGGACAGGGGGGGAAACTATGGCTACACCTTC.

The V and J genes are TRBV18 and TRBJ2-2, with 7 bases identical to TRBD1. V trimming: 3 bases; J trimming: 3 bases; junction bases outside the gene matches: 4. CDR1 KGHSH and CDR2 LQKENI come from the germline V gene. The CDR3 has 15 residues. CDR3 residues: CASSPNRGDTGELFF. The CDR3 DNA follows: TGTGCCAGCTCACCCAACAGGGGAGACACCGGGGAGCTGTTTTTT.

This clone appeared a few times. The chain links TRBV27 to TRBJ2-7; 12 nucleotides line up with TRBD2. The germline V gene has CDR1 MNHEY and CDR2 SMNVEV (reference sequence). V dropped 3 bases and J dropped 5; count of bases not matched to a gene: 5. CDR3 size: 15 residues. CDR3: CASSFAASGRDEQYF. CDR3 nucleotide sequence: TGTGCCAGCAGTTTCGCGGCTAGCGGGAGGGACGAGCAGTACTTC.

The chain's CDR3 is CASSEWSSSYNEQFF. The CDR3 DNA reads as TGTGCCAGCAGTGAGTGGTCTAGCTCCTACAATGAGCAGTTCTTC. The chain links TRBV6-1 to TRBJ2-1, with no clear D. This CDR3 is built from 15 residues. CDR1 MNHNS and CDR2 SASEGT come from the germline V gene. The V end was cut by 3 bases, the J end by 0 bases, with 9 bases between.

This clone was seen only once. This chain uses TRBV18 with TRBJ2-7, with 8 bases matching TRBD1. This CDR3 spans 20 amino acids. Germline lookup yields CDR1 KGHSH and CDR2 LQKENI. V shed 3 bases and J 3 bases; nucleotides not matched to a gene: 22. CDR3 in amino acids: CASSPPAFAGQGRALYEQYF. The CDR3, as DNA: TGTGCCAGCTCACCGCCCGCTTTCGCTGGACAGGGAAGAGCCCTCTACGAGCAGTACTTC.

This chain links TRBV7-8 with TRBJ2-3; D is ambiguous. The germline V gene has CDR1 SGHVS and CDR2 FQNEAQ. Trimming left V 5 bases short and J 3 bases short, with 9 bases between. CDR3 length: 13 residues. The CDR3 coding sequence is TGTGCCAGCAGCCGGGCCTCGACAGATACGCAGTATTTT. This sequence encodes CASSRASTDTQYF.

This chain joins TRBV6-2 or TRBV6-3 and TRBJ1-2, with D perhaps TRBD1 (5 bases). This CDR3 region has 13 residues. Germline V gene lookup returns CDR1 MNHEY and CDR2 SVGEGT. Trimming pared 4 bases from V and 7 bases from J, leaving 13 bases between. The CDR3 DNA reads TGTGCCAGCAGTTTACGGGGAGGGACTGGCTACACCTTC. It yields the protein CASSLRGGTGYTF.

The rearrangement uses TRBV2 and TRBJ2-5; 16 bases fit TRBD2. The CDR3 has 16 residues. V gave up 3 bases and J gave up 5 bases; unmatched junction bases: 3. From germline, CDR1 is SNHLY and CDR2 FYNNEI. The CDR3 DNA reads TGTGCCAGCAGTGATGGGACTAGCGGGAGGGTTGAGACCCAGTACTTC. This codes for CASSDGTSGRVETQYF.

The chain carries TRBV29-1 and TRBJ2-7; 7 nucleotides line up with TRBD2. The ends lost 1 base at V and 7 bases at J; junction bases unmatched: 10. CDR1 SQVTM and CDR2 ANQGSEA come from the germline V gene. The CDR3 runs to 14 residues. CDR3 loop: CSVEGGLPSGEQYF. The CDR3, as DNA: TGCAGCGTTGAAGGGGGACTACCCTCGGGGGAGCAGTACTTC.

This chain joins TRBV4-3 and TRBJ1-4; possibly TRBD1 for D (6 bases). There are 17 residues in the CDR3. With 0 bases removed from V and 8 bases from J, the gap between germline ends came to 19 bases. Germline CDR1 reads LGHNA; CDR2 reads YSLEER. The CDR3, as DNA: TGCGCCAGCAGCCAAGATTGGCCTGCCAGGGGTTTCGAAAAACTGTTTTTT. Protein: CASSQDWPARGFEKLFF.